This is a list of T cell receptor beta chains from one sample in a study of blood T cell repertoires in COVID-19. Assay used: immunoSEQ multiplex PCR; TCRdb lists only in-frame clones, some missing. Among about 200,000 clones listed, around 81% were seen once. Sequenced input: PBMCs or T cells enriched from blood (not recorded which). These receptors were taken from a woman between 40 and 55 years old with acute COVID-19. The CDR3 runs from the conserved cysteine through the conserved F or W. D genes are given only for firm matches. Where a row states a size, it is once, few, many or the class of an expanded clone; other rows omit it.

J gene	D gene	V gene	clone size	CDR3 DNA	CDR3 protein
TRBJ2-5	TRBD2	TRBV2	NA	TGTGCCAGCACCCGCGGGACTAGCGGGGGGGCCCGGGAGACCCAGTACTTC	CASTRGTSGGARETQYF
TRBJ2-5	TRBD2	TRBV28	NA	TGTGCCAGCAGCCGGACAAGCGGGGATCAAGAGACCCAGTACTTC	CASSRTSGDQETQYF
TRBJ1-2	NA	TRBV29-1	few	TGCAGCGTTCAGGGACTCTATGGCTACACCTTC	CSVQGLYGYTF
TRBJ1-2	NA	TRBV6-6	NA	TGTGCCAGCAGCCTAGGGGGAGGGTATGGCTACACCTTC	CASSLGGGYGYTF
TRBJ2-1	NA	TRBV11-2	NA	TGTGCCAGCAGCTTAGAACGGCCAGGGGTACAGTTCTTC	CASSLERPGVQFF
TRBJ1-4	NA	TRBV27	few	TGTGCCAGCAGTTCCTCCGGCGGGGGACCGCCAACTAATGAAAAACTGTTTTTT	CASSSSGGGPPTNEKLFF
TRBJ1-1	NA	TRBV18	NA	TGTGCCAGCTCACCGCAAAATGAGGCTTTCTTT	CASSPQNEAFF
TRBJ2-2	NA	TRBV9	NA	TGTGCCAGCACCGGAGCGGGCGGGGAGCTGTTTTTT	CASTGAGGELFF
TRBJ1-3	NA	TRBV27	NA	TGTGCCAGCAGGCTGACCTACAGCTCTGGAAACACCATATATTTT	CASRLTYSSGNTIYF
TRBJ2-7	NA	TRBV7-7	few	TGTGCTAGCAGCTTAGGCCGCGGTGCCGAGCAGTACTTC	CASSLGRGAEQYF
TRBJ2-6	NA	TRBV7-6	NA	TGTGCCAGCAGCCTGGGCAGCCTATCTGGGGCCAACGTCCTGACTTTC	CASSLGSLSGANVLTF
TRBJ1-1	TRBD1	TRBV27	NA	TGTGCCAGCAGTCTGACAGGGTATAACACTGAAGCTTTCTTT	CASSLTGYNTEAFF
TRBJ1-1	TRBD1	TRBV6-1	NA	TGTGCCAGCAGTGGAAAAGGGACAGCCCTGAGCACTGAAGCTTTCTTT	CASSGKGTALSTEAFF
TRBJ1-1	NA	TRBV2	NA	TGTGCCAGCAGGGAAAATCTAGACAGGAACACTGAAGCTTTCTTT	CASRENLDRNTEAFF
TRBJ1-6	NA	TRBV6-5	NA	TGTGCCACCAGAAGGACAGAAAATTCACCCCTCCACTTT	CATRRTENSPLHF
TRBJ1-2	NA	TRBV24-1	NA	TGTGCCACCAGTGATTTACGGTCTAACTATGGCTACACCTTC	CATSDLRSNYGYTF
TRBJ2-3	TRBD1	TRBV7-8	NA	TGTGCCAGCAGCCAGGACAGGGCGGTCACAGATACGCAGTATTTT	CASSQDRAVTDTQYF
TRBJ2-7	NA	TRBV7-2	NA	TGTGCCAGCAGCTTAGCGGGAGTTATAAACGAGCAGTACTTC	CASSLAGVINEQYF
TRBJ1-6	NA	TRBV30	NA	TGTGCCGGAGAGAGCTCCTATAATTCACCCCTCCACTTT	CAGESSYNSPLHF
TRBJ2-7	NA	TRBV5-6	once	TGTGCCAGCAGCTTGGCCAGGGCTGGTTCCTACGAGCAGTACTTC	CASSLARAGSYEQYF
TRBJ1-4	TRBD1	TRBV3-1/TRBV3-2	NA	TGTGCCAGCAGCCCCGACAGGGTTCAAAGGGATGAAAAACTGTTTTTT	CASSPDRVQRDEKLFF
TRBJ2-3	TRBD2	TRBV7-7	NA	TGTGCTAGCAGCTTAGGGATTAGCGGGATCCAAGATACGCAGTATTTT	CASSLGISGIQDTQYF
TRBJ2-2	TRBD2	TRBV6-5	NA	TGTGCCAGCAGTTACGAGCGGGGTGGGTCCGGGGAGCTGTTTTTT	CASSYERGGSGELFF
TRBJ1-4	NA	TRBV4-2	NA	TGTGCCAGCAGCCAAGATCCGAGGATTCGGGAAAAACTGTTTTTT	CASSQDPRIREKLFF
TRBJ1-5	NA	TRBV3-1/TRBV3-2	NA	TGTGCCAGCAGCCAATTTGAGGGTAGCAATCAGCCCCAGCATTTT	CASSQFEGSNQPQHF
TRBJ1-6	NA	TRBV30	NA	TGTGCCTGGACCGGGGAGGGTATGGATTCACCCCTCCACTTT	CAWTGEGMDSPLHF
TRBJ2-7	TRBD2	TRBV6-6	NA	TGTGCCAGCAGATTTAGCGGGGGGTCCTCCTACGAGCAGTACTTC	CASRFSGGSSYEQYF
TRBJ2-7	NA	TRBV19	NA	TGTGCCAGTAGGGCGGCTGGCACCTACGAGCAGTACTTC	CASRAAGTYEQYF
TRBJ2-2	NA	TRBV10-3	NA	TGTGCCATCAGTGAGTCCGGGGGAGTCGGGGAGCTGTTTTTT	CAISESGGVGELFF
TRBJ2-3	TRBD2	TRBV9	once	TGTGCCAGCAGCGTAGATCGGGGTGAACTAGCGGGAGCCACAGATACGCAGTATTTT	CASSVDRGELAGATDTQYF
TRBJ1-1	TRBD1	TRBV2	NA	TGTGCCAGCAGTGAAACAGGGGGCCAGACTGAAGCTTTCTTT	CASSETGGQTEAFF
TRBJ2-2	NA	TRBV5-1	NA	TGCGCCAGCAGCCCCTCGACAGTCGCGAACACCGGGGAGCTGTTTTTT	CASSPSTVANTGELFF
TRBJ2-1	TRBD1	TRBV5-1	NA	TGCGCCAGCAGCTTGGAGGGACAGGAGGGAAGTGAGCAGTTCTTC	CASSLEGQEGSEQFF
TRBJ1-3	NA	TRBV5-4	NA	TGTGCCAGCAGCCGTACAGGGTCTGGAAACACCATATATTTT	CASSRTGSGNTIYF
TRBJ2-7	NA	TRBV6-5	NA	TGTGCCAGCAGTTACGCCCCCGGGTCATCCTACGAGCAGTACTTC	CASSYAPGSSYEQYF
TRBJ1-6	NA	TRBV18	NA	TGTGCCAGCTCACCCCTGGCAGTGAATTCACCCCTCCACTTT	CASSPLAVNSPLHF
TRBJ2-3	TRBD1	TRBV5-4	NA	TGTGCCAGCAGCTTGGTAGGGGGCGGCACAGATACGCAGTATTTT	CASSLVGGGTDTQYF
TRBJ1-5	NA	TRBV5-8	NA	TGTGCCAGCAGCTTGGAAGGGGCCGGTCAGCCCCAGCATTTT	CASSLEGAGQPQHF
TRBJ2-7	NA	TRBV12-3/TRBV12-4	NA	TGTGCCAGCAGTCGTGGACTGGGGTCCCACTTC	CASSRGLGSHF
TRBJ1-2	NA	TRBV6-5	NA	TGTGCCAGCACCCCTAAGGAGGAGATCGGCTACACCTTC	CASTPKEEIGYTF
TRBJ1-3	TRBD1	TRBV18	NA	TGTGCCAGCTCAACAGTCGTTCAGGGACAGTACTCTGGAAACACCATATATTTT	CASSTVVQGQYSGNTIYF
TRBJ1-1	NA	TRBV4-3	NA	TGCGCCAGCAGCCAAGAGAGGGACACTGAAGCTTTCTTT	CASSQERDTEAFF
TRBJ2-7	NA	TRBV27	NA	TGTGCCAGCAGTCCCCTTTTTTTTGACAGCCGCTACGAGCAGTACTTC	CASSPLFFDSRYEQYF
TRBJ1-2	NA	TRBV6-5	NA	TGTGCCAGCAGTTCCTCCGGGAACCCCCATGGCTACACCTTC	CASSSSGNPHGYTF
TRBJ2-1	TRBD2	TRBV3-1/TRBV3-2	NA	TGTGCCAGCAGCCATACCCAGCGGGGGGCCGACTACAATGAGCAGTTCTTC	CASSHTQRGADYNEQFF
TRBJ2-3	TRBD2	TRBV7-3	NA	TGTGCCAGCAGCTTAAGGCGGGAGGGCACAGATACGCAGTATTTT	CASSLRREGTDTQYF
TRBJ2-1	NA	TRBV30	NA	TGTGCCTGGAGTCAGAATGAGCAGTTCTTC	CAWSQNEQFF
TRBJ2-1	NA	TRBV2	once	TGTGCCAGCAGTGAAGATTTTGGCTGGTCCTACAATGAGCAGTTCTTC	CASSEDFGWSYNEQFF
TRBJ1-6	NA	TRBV19	few	TGTGCCAGTAGCAGAACCGTTAATTCACCCCTCCACTTT	CASSRTVNSPLHF
TRBJ1-6	TRBD1	TRBV19	NA	TGTGCCAGTAGTACCAGGGGGTCACCCCTCCACTTT	CASSTRGSPLHF
TRBJ2-7	NA	TRBV19	NA	TGTGCCAGTAGTATGGCCGGTCCGGGGGCCTACGAGCAGTACTTC	CASSMAGPGAYEQYF